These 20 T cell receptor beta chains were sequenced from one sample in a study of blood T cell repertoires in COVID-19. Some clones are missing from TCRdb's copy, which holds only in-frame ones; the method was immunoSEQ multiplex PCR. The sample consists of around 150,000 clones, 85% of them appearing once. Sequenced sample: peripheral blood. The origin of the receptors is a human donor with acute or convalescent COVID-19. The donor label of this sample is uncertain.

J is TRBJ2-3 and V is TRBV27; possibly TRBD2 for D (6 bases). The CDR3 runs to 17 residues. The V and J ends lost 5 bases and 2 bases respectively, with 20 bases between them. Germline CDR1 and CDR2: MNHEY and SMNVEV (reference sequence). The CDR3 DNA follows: TGTGCCAGCAGTCTCCTCCGGGCGGGGACCGACACAGATACGCAGTATTTT. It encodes CASSLLRAGTDTDTQYF.

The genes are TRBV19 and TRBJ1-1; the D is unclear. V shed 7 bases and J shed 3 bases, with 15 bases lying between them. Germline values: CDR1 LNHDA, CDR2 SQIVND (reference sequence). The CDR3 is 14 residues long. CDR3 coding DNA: TGTGCCAGTACCACCTCCACGGGGTACACTGAAGCTTTCTTT. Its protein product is CASTTSTGYTEAFF.

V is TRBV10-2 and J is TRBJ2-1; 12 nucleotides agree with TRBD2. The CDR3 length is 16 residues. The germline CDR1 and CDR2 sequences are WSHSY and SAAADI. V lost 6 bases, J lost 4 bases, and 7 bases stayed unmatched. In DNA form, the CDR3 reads TGCGCCAGCAGAAGCCCGACTAGCGGGGGATACAATGAGCAGTTCTTC. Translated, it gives CASRSPTSGGYNEQFF.

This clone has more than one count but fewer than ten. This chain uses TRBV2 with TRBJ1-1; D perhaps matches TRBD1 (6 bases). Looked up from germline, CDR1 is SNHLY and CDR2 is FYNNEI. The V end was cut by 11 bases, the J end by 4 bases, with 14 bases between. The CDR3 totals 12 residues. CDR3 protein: CARDKGSTEAFF. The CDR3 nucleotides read TGTGCCCGGGACAAAGGGAGCACTGAAGCTTTCTTT.

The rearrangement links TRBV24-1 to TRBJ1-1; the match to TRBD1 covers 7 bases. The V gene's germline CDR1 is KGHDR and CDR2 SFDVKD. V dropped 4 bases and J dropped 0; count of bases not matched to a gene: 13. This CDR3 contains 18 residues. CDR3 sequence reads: CATSEFRDREIMNTEAFF. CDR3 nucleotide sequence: TGTGCCACCAGTGAATTCCGGGACAGAGAAATAATGAACACTGAAGCTTTCTTT.

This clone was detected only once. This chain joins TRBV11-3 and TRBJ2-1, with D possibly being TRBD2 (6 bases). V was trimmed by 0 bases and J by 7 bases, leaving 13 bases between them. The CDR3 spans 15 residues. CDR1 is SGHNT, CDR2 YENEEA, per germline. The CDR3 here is CASSLEPGVVNEQFF. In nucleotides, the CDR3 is TGTGCCAGCAGCTTAGAACCGGGGGTAGTGAATGAGCAGTTCTTC.

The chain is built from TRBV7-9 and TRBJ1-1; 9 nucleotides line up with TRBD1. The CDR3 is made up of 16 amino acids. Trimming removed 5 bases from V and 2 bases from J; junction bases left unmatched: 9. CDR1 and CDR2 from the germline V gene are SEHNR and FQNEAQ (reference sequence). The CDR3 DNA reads TGTGCCAGCAGCGACAGGGGGAGGGATACAAACACTGAAGCTTTCTTT. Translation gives CASSDRGRDTNTEAFF.

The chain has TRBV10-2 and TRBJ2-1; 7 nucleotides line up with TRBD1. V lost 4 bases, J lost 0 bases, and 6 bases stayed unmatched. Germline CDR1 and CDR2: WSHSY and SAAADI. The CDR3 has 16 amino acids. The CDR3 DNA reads TGCGCCAGCAGTGTTGGCAGGGGGTTCTCCTACAATGAGCAGTTCTTC. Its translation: CASSVGRGFSYNEQFF.

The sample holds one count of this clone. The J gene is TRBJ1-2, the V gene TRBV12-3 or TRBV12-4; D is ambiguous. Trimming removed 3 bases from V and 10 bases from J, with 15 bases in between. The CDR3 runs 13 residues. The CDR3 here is CASSFSSYPSYTF. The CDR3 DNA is TGTGCCAGCAGTTTTTCTTCCTACCCCTCCTACACCTTC.

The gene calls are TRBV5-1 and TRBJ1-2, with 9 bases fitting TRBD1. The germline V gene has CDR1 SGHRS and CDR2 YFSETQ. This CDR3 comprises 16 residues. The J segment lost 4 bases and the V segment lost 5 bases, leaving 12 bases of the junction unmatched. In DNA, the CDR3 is TGCGCCAGCAGGGTTAATTCCGGACAGGGGATCTATGGCTACACCTTC. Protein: CASRVNSGQGIYGYTF.

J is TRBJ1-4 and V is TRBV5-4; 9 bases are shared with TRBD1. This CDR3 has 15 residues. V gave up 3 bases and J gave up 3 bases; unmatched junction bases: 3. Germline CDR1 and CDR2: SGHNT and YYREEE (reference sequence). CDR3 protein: CASSSDRGSNEKLFF. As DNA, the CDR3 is TGTGCCAGCAGCTCGGACAGGGGATCTAATGAAAAACTGTTTTTT.

The CDR3 loop reads CASSFGRVYNSPLHF. In DNA, the CDR3 is TGTGCCAGCAGTTTCGGGAGGGTTTATAATTCACCCCTCCACTTT. The chain recombines TRBV27 with TRBJ1-6; D remains ambiguous. The ends were cut back, 3 bases at V and 4 bases at J, with 10 bases in the middle. Germline-derived CDR1 and CDR2 are MNHEY and SMNVEV (reference sequence). The CDR3 is 15 residues long.

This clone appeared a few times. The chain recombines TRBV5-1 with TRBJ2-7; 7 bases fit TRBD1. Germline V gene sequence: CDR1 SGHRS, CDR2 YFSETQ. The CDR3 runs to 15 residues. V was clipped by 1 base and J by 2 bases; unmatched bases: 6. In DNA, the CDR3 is TGCGCCAGCAGCTTGACCGGGACAGCAGCCTACGAGCAGTACTTC. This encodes CASSLTGTAAYEQYF.

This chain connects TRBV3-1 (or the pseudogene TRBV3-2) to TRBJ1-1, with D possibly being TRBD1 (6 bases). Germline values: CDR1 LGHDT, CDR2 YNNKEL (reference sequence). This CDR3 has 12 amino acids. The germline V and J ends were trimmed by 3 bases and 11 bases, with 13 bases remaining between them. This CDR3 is CASSQTGQFAFF. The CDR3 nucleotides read TGTGCCAGCAGCCAGACAGGACAGTTCGCTTTCTTT.

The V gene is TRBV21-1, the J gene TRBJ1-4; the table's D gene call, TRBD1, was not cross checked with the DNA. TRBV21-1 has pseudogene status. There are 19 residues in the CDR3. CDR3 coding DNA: TGTGCCAGCAGCCTAGTGAGGGGGCCGACCCACCAAGCGGTAGAAAAACTGTTTTTT. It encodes CASSLVRGPTHQAVEKLFF.

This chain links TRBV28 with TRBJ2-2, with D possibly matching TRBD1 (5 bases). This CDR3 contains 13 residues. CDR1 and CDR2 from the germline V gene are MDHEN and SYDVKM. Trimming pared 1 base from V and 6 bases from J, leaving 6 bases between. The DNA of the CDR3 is TGTGCCAGCAGTTTATCAGGGCCCGGGGAGCTGTTTTTT. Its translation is CASSLSGPGELFF.

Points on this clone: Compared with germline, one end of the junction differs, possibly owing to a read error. CDR3 sequence (DNA): TGCGCCAGCAGCTCTACCCCGGGACAGGGAGATTCATCCCTCCACTTT. This sequence encodes CASSSTPGQGDSSLHF. The V call is TRBV5-1, the J call TRBJ1-6, with 9 nucleotides matching TRBD1. The CDR3 spans 16 residues. Germline lookup yields CDR1 SGHRS and CDR2 YFSETQ.

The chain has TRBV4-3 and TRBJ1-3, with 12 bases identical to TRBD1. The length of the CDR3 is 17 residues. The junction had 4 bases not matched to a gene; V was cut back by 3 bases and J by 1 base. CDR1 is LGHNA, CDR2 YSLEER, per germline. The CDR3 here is CASSHGTGGRSGNTIYF. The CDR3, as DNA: TGCGCCAGCAGCCACGGGACAGGGGGCCGGTCTGGAAACACCATATATTTT.

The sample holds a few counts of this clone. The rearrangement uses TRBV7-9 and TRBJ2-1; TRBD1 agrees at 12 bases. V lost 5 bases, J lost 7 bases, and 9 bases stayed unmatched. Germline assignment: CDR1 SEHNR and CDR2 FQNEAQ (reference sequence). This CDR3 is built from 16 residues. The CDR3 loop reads CASSQGQGARKNEQFF. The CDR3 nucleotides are TGTGCCAGCAGCCAGGGACAGGGGGCGCGTAAAAATGAGCAGTTCTTC.

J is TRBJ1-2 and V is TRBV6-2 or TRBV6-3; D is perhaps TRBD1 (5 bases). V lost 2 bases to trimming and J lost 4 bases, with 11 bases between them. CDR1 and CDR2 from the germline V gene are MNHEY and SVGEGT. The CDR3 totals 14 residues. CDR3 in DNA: TGTGCCAGCAGTTACACGCAGGGTCCCTATGGCTACACCTTC. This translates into CASSYTQGPYGYTF.